What follows are 12 T cell receptor beta chains derived from one specimen sequenced in a study of cytomegalovirus exposure and HLA in healthy donors. 13 Jbeta primers and 60 Vbeta primers were used for the PCR. Some clones are missing from TCRdb's copy, which holds only in-frame ones; the method was immunoSEQ multiplex PCR. This sample has over 150,000 clones, with approximately 88% found just once. The specimen was PBMCs. The receptors originated from a boy aged 2 to 10 in good health and CMV-seronegative.

The chain couples TRBV6-6 to TRBJ1-2; perhaps TRBD1 as D (5 bases). The CDR3 spans 14 residues. Trimming left V 6 bases short and J 2 bases short, with 13 bases between. Germline V lookup: CDR1 MNHNY, CDR2 SVGAGI (reference sequence). CDR3 sequence (DNA): TGTGCCAGCAGGCGGGACGCGACGAACTATGGCTACACCTTC. Amino acid sequence: CASRRDATNYGYTF.

This clone showed up just a few times. The gene calls are TRBV7-2 and TRBJ2-1; D unresolved. The germline gives CDR1 SGHTA, CDR2 FQGNSA. The CDR3 totals 12 residues. The germline V and J ends were trimmed by 1 base and 9 bases, with 7 bases remaining between them. CDR3 in amino acids: CASSLGRGEQFF. The CDR3 DNA is TGTGCCAGCAGCTTAGGGAGAGGTGAGCAGTTCTTC.

The V call is TRBV30, the J call TRBJ2-1; tentatively, D is TRBD2 (5 bases). The CDR3 sequence is 14 residues long. Trimming removed 0 bases from V and 4 bases from J, with 10 bases in between. The germline V gene has CDR1 GTSNPN and CDR2 SVGIG (reference sequence). The DNA of the CDR3 is TGTGCCTGGAGTGTTCTAGCAGCTTACAATGAGCAGTTCTTC. Encoded protein: CAWSVLAAYNEQFF. Full variable domain (remainder filled in from reference TRBV30 and TRBJ2-1): SQTIHQWPATLVQPVGSPLSLECTVEGTSNPNLYWYRQAAGRGLQLLFYSVGIGQISSEVPQNLSASRPQDRQFILSSKKLLLSDSGFYLCAWSVLAAYNEQFFGPGTRLTVL.

The genes are TRBV30 and TRBJ2-5, with 8 bases aligning to TRBD2. The CDR3 totals 15 residues. CDR1 GTSNPN and CDR2 SVGIG come from the germline V gene (reference sequence). V lost 5 bases and J lost 5; bases outside the gene matches: 13. This CDR3 is CAWLRTQAGEETQYF. In nucleotides, the CDR3 is TGTGCCTGGTTACGTACTCAAGCGGGGGAGGAGACCCAGTACTTC.

The chain combines TRBV6-1 with TRBJ1-5, with D uncertain. Trimming left V 4 bases short and J 0 bases short, with 7 bases between. Per the germline V gene, CDR1 is MNHNS and CDR2 is SASEGT. CDR3 length equals 14 residues. CDR3 nucleotide sequence: TGTGCCAGCAGTGCCCCAGGTAGCAATCAGCCCCAGCATTTT. It specifies CASSAPGSNQPQHF.

This clone was seen a single time. The J gene is TRBJ1-6, the V gene TRBV6-1; TRBD1 is a possible D gene (5 bases). The CDR3 is 13 amino acids. Germline lookup yields CDR1 MNHNS and CDR2 SASEGT. The V end lost 1 base, the J end lost 9 bases, and 7 bases lay between the germline ends. Here the CDR3 reads CASSEGQRSPLHF. In nucleotides, the CDR3 is TGTGCCAGCAGTGAAGGACAGCGTTCACCCCTCCACTTT.

V usage is TRBV5-4 and J usage is TRBJ2-1, with a tentative D call TRBD1 (7 bases). CDR1 is SGHNT and CDR2 is YYREEE in the germline V gene (reference sequence). With 4 bases removed from V and 9 bases from J, the gap between germline ends came to 23 bases. CDR3 size: 16 residues. CDR3 residues: CASSLNDRELAFEQFF. CDR3 nucleotide sequence: TGTGCCAGCAGCCTCAACGACAGGGAACTAGCCTTTGAGCAGTTCTTC. The full variable domain, with the rest looked up from reference TRBV5-4 and TRBJ2-1, is ETGVTQSPTHLIKTRGQQVTLRCSSQSGHNTVSWYQQALGQGPQFIFQYYREEENGRGNFPPRFSGLQFPNYSSELNVNALELDDSALYLCASSLNDRELAFEQFFGPGTRLTVL.

The V gene is TRBV9, the J gene TRBJ1-5, with 7 bases that match TRBD1. V lost 3 bases, J lost 8 bases, and 8 bases stayed unmatched. Germline loops: CDR1 SGDLS, CDR2 YYNGEE. CDR3 length: 14 residues. The CDR3 here is CASSARGYGEPQHF. CDR3 DNA: TGTGCCAGCAGCGCCAGGGGGTACGGGGAGCCCCAGCATTTT.

This clone was observed once. The chain links TRBV6-6 to TRBJ1-5; D not resolved. CDR3 length: 15 residues. CDR1 is MNHNY and CDR2 is SVGAGI in the germline V gene (reference sequence). Trimming cost V 2 bases and J 4 bases, with 12 bases left between them. The CDR3 region is CASSYNGGHNQPQHF. The CDR3 bases are TGTGCCAGCAGTTACAACGGAGGTCATAATCAGCCCCAGCATTTT.

CDR3 amino acids: CASSFTGGRVYTF. The CDR3 DNA reads as TGCGCCAGCAGTTTCACGGGTGGCCGGGTCTACACCTTC. This chain joins TRBV4-1 and TRBJ1-2; no clear D gene. In germline, CDR1 is MGHRA, CDR2 YSYEKL. Trimming left V 6 bases short and J 10 bases short, with 18 bases between. This CDR3 has 13 amino acids.

This clone has a handful of counts. V gene TRBV19 combines with J gene TRBJ1-5, with D possibly TRBD1 on 5 matching bases. The CDR3 runs 15 residues. Germline lookup yields CDR1 LNHDA and CDR2 SQIVND (reference sequence). Trimming took 1 base from V and 9 from J, leaving 16 bases between them. CDR3 DNA: TGTGCCAGTAGTATAGCACTCAGGACCGGGGGGCCCCAGCATTTT. As protein: CASSIALRTGGPQHF.

This chain uses TRBV15 with TRBJ1-1, with D perhaps matching TRBD1 (6 bases). CDR3 length equals 14 residues. Trimming took 1 base from V and 2 from J, leaving 8 bases between them. CDR1 is LNHNV and CDR2 is YYDKDF in the germline V gene (reference sequence). The CDR3 region is CATSRVGTNTEAFF. Written as DNA, the CDR3 is TGTGCCACCAGCAGAGTCGGGACAAACACTGAAGCTTTCTTT. The full variable domain, rest sourced from reference TRBV15 and TRBJ1-1, is DAMVIQNPRYQVTQFGKPVTLSCSQTLNHNVMYWYQQKSSQAPKLLFHYYDKDFNNEADTPDNFQSRRPNTSFCFLDIRSPGLGDTAMYLCATSRVGTNTEAFFGQGTRLTVV.